These 19 T cell receptor beta chains share one sample of origin, sequenced in a study of siplizumab effects on memory and regulatory T cells. Some clones are missing from TCRdb's copy, which holds only in-frame ones; the method was immunoSEQ multiplex PCR. The profile shows some 120,000 clones, 90% to 95% of them singletons. What was sequenced was non-Treg CD4+ T cells sorted from blood. The receptor source for this set is a human donor in good health.

Only one count was recorded for this clone. The CDR3 sequence is CASRQTNEKLFF. The DNA for the CDR3 is TGTGCCAGTCGACAGACTAATGAAAAACTGTTTTTT. V and J are TRBV6-5 and TRBJ1-4, with D maybe TRBD1 (5 bases). V lost 9 bases and J 2 bases, leaving 7 bases between the germline ends. The CDR3 contains 12 residues. Germline V lookup: CDR1 MNHEY, CDR2 SVGAGI.

V is TRBV27 and J is TRBJ1-1; D might be TRBD1 (6 bases). V was cut by 6 bases and J by 8 bases, with 10 bases left in between. The CDR3 is 11 residues long. CDR1 is MNHEY, CDR2 SMNVEV, per germline (reference sequence). CDR3 coding DNA: TGTGCCAGCAGATCGAGGGGGGAAGCTTTCTTT. This translates into CASRSRGEAFF.

V is TRBV19 and J is TRBJ1-1; TRBD1 matches 9 bases. With 2 bases clipped from V and 6 bases from J, the junction kept 13 bases outside the gene matches. This CDR3 spans 17 amino acids. Germline V gene data show CDR1 as LNHDA and CDR2 as SQIVND (reference sequence). The CDR3 DNA follows: TGTGCCAGTAGTATAAATCCGGGACAGGGTTTGGATTCTGAAGCTTTCTTT. Its translation is CASSINPGQGLDSEAFF.

The sample holds one count of this clone. The chain links TRBV5-1 to TRBJ2-7; TRBD1 matches 7 bases. Germline-derived CDR1 and CDR2 are SGHRS and YFSETQ. V lost 0 bases and J lost 2; bases outside the gene matches: 8. The CDR3 contains 16 residues. In DNA form, the CDR3 reads TGCGCCAGCAGCTTGGCAGTAGGACAGGTCACCTACGAGCAGTACTTC. Its protein is CASSLAVGQVTYEQYF.

The rearrangement links TRBV2 to TRBJ1-2; D is possibly TRBD1 (6 bases). This CDR3 comprises 12 residues. V lost 7 bases and J lost 6, with 12 bases in between. Germline V gene sequence: CDR1 SNHLY, CDR2 FYNNEI. Written as DNA, the CDR3 is TGTGCCAGCACCCCAGGGGCAAATGGCTACACCTTC. The encoded protein is CASTPGANGYTF.

The V gene is TRBV2, the J gene TRBJ2-5, with 9 bases aligning to TRBD1. The V gene's germline CDR1 is SNHLY and CDR2 FYNNEI. This CDR3 contains 16 residues. V dropped 5 bases and J dropped 1; count of bases not matched to a gene: 8. The CDR3 spells CASSTPGQGVQETQYF. In DNA, the CDR3 is TGTGCCAGCAGTACACCGGGACAGGGAGTCCAAGAGACCCAGTACTTC. Variable domain in full (rest from reference TRBV2 and TRBJ2-5): EPEVTQTPSHQVTQMGQEVILRCVPISNHLYFYWYRQILGQKVEFLVSFYNNEISEKSEIFDDQFSVERPDGSNFTLKIRSTKLEDSAMYFCASSTPGQGVQETQYFGPGTRLLVL.

This clone was detected a few times. The rearrangement uses TRBV5-1 and TRBJ2-1; D unclear. The germline V gene encodes CDR1 SGHRS and CDR2 YFSETQ. The ends were cut back, 0 bases at V and 8 bases at J, with 12 bases in the middle. This CDR3 is built from 14 residues. In DNA form, the CDR3 reads TGCGCCAGCAGCTTGGGGTCGGAGACGGATGAGCAGTTCTTC. It translates to CASSLGSETDEQFF.

The chain couples TRBV7-6 to TRBJ2-5; D possibly uses TRBD1 or TRBD2 (5 bases each). Germline V gene lookup returns CDR1 SGHVS and CDR2 FNYEAQ. V lost 6 bases and J 5 bases, leaving 19 bases between the germline ends. The CDR3 totals 15 residues. Here the CDR3 reads CASSYPGPLGETQYF. The CDR3 region has the DNA TGTGCCAGCAGTTATCCGGGACCCCTCGGGGAGACCCAGTACTTC. The whole variable domain, remainder taken from reference TRBV7-6 and TRBJ2-5, is GAGVSQSPRYKVTKRGQDVALRCDPISGHVSLYWYRQALGQGPEFLTYFNYEAQQDKSGLPNDRFSAERPEGSISTLTIQRTEQRDSAMYRCASSYPGPLGETQYFGPGTRLLVL.

This clone has just one count. The V call is TRBV6-1, the J call TRBJ1-5; 9 bases are a match to TRBD1. The CDR3 has 15 amino acids. The V gene's germline CDR1 is MNHNS and CDR2 SASEGT. V lost 7 bases to trimming and J lost 10 bases; unmatched junction nucleotides: 14. The CDR3 loop is CASIATGGSWAPQHF. CDR3 bases: TGTGCCAGCATTGCGACAGGGGGGTCTTGGGCTCCCCAGCATTTT.

This rearrangement joins TRBV18 to TRBJ2-2; 8 nucleotides line up with TRBD2. Germline V gives CDR1 KGHSH, CDR2 LQKENI. The CDR3 consists of 17 residues. The junction had 7 bases not matched to a gene; V was cut back by 0 bases and J by 4 bases. Here the CDR3 reads CASSPPSSGAGTGELFF. The DNA of the CDR3 is TGTGCCAGCTCACCACCGAGTAGCGGGGCCGGCACCGGGGAGCTGTTTTTT.

The table lists this clone with a count of one. Different DNA sequences within this sample yield the same CDR3. The chain carries TRBV7-9 and TRBJ2-5; 8 bases are shared with TRBD2. The CDR3 spans 16 residues. J lost 0 bases, V lost 3 bases, and 6 bases had no gene match. Germline V CDR1 and CDR2: SEHNR, FQNEAQ (reference sequence). CDR3 sequence: CASSFGSGDNQETQYF. The CDR3 nucleotides are TGTGCCAGCAGCTTCGGTAGCGGGGATAACCAAGAGACCCAGTACTTC.

The gene calls are TRBV19 and TRBJ1-5; 11 bases fit TRBD1. V dropped 6 bases and J dropped 3; count of bases not matched to a gene: 13. From germline, CDR1 is LNHDA and CDR2 SQIVND (reference sequence). This CDR3 has 18 residues. The CDR3 loop is CASRTGTGGRADNQPQHF. DNA of the CDR3: TGTGCCAGTAGGACCGGGACAGGGGGAAGAGCGGACAATCAGCCCCAGCATTTT.

The chain is built from TRBV6-1 and TRBJ1-2; D is unresolved. CDR3 length: 14 residues. V lost 4 bases, J lost 2 bases, and 11 bases lay in between. Germline V gene sequence: CDR1 MNHNS, CDR2 SASEGT. The CDR3 DNA is TGTGCCAGCAGTGCCTATGACGGAAACTATGGCTACACCTTC. Translation: CASSAYDGNYGYTF.

The chain has TRBV19 and TRBJ1-2, with D tentatively TRBD1 (5 bases). This CDR3 is built from 14 residues. The V gene lost 3 bases and the J gene lost 7 bases, with 15 bases spanning the gap. CDR1 and CDR2 from the germline V gene are LNHDA and SQIVND (reference sequence). DNA of the CDR3: TGTGCCAGTAGTATCGAGGTACGGAGGGGTGGCTACACCTTC. This gives the protein CASSIEVRRGGYTF.

This rearrangement joins TRBV7-7 to TRBJ2-2; 7 bases are shared with TRBD2. The CDR3 runs to 16 residues. J lost 2 bases, V lost 5 bases, and 8 bases had no gene match. CDR1 and CDR2 (germline): SSHAT, FNYEAQ (reference sequence). Here the CDR3 reads CASSQVGGFNTGELFF. As DNA, the CDR3 is TGTGCCAGCAGCCAAGTGGGAGGGTTTAACACCGGGGAGCTGTTTTTT.

This clone was seen a few times. The chain carries TRBV2 and TRBJ1-5; D is unresolved. The CDR3 consists of 14 residues. The V gene's germline CDR1 is SNHLY and CDR2 FYNNEI. With 3 bases removed from V and 0 bases from J, the gap between germline ends came to 6 bases. CDR3 in DNA: TGTGCCAGCAGTGATGGGTTTAGCAATCAGCCCCAGCATTTT. It specifies CASSDGFSNQPQHF.

V usage is TRBV4-1 and J usage is TRBJ2-7; 7 bases agree with TRBD1. From germline, CDR1 is MGHRA and CDR2 YSYEKL. The CDR3 is 19 amino acids. The junction had 17 bases not matched to a gene; V was cut back by 0 bases and J by 3 bases. DNA of the CDR3: TGCGCCAGCAGCCAAGAGGGAAACGTGGGACAGCGAACCTTCTACGAGCAGTACTTC. Translating it yields CASSQEGNVGQRTFYEQYF.

The rearrangement links TRBV9 to TRBJ1-1; D may be TRBD1 (6 bases). Trimming stripped 4 bases from V and 6 bases from J, with 22 bases between. The germline V gene has CDR1 SGDLS and CDR2 YYNGEE. CDR3 length equals 16 residues. The CDR3 here is CASSFMGPGALAEAFF. The CDR3, as DNA: TGTGCCAGCAGCTTCATGGGTCCAGGGGCGCTAGCTGAAGCTTTCTTT.

J is TRBJ2-7 and V is TRBV27; D gene ambiguous. The V end was cut by 6 bases, the J end by 0 bases, with 9 bases between. Per the germline V gene, CDR1 is MNHEY and CDR2 is SMNVEV (reference sequence). This CDR3 region has 13 residues. In DNA form, the CDR3 reads TGTGCCAGCAGGGCGCACAGCTCCTACGAGCAGTACTTC. Translation: CASRAHSSYEQYF.